This T cell receptor beta chain comes out of a study of cytomegalovirus exposure and HLA in healthy donors. This CDR3 spans 12 amino acids. The ends lost 6 bases at V and 4 bases at J; junction bases unmatched: 4. CDR1 and CDR2 from the germline V gene are SQVTM and ANQGSEA. 13 Jbeta primers and 60 Vbeta primers were used for the PCR. Clones were read by immunoSEQ multiplex PCR, and TCRdb kept only the in-frame ones, dropping some. The sample holds about 250,000 clones, around 66% seen once. The clonotype comes from a female donor in good health and CMV-seronegative. J is TRBJ1-2 and V is TRBV29-1; 8 nucleotides match TRBD1. Sequenced sample: PBMCs. The CDR3 nucleotides are TGCAGCGTGGTCACAGGGGGCTATGGCTACACCTTC. It is translated as CSVVTGGYGYTF.